The 19 T cell receptor beta chains in this list originate from one sample, sequenced in a study of CD4 T cells in relation to SARS-CoV-2 and coronaviruses. The unexposed donors gave CD4+ T cells in 2011-2018, prior to COVID-19. The repertoire was sequenced with immunoSEQ multiplex PCR; TCRdb's copy has only in-frame clones and lacks some. The sample has roughly 57,000 clones; roughly 88% are singletons. The sequenced sample was memory CD4+ T cells from PBMCs. Receptor source: a human donor in good health.

The rearrangement links TRBV7-9 to TRBJ2-5; 12 bases align to TRBD2. Looked up from germline, CDR1 is SEHNR and CDR2 is FQNEAQ (reference sequence). Unmatched junction bases numbered 1, after V lost 2 bases and J lost 3 bases. The CDR3 spans 15 residues. CDR3 in amino acids: CASSLPSGREETQYF. The CDR3 DNA sequence: TGTGCCAGCAGCTTACCTAGCGGGAGGGAAGAGACCCAGTACTTC.

The J gene is TRBJ1-3, the V gene TRBV28; possibly TRBD1 for D (6 bases). Per the germline V gene, CDR1 is MDHEN and CDR2 is SYDVKM. This CDR3 is 12 amino acids long. V lost 6 bases and J 3 bases, leaving 6 bases between the germline ends. The CDR3 protein is CASRGGGNTIYF. The CDR3 DNA is TGTGCCAGCAGAGGGGGTGGAAACACCATATATTTT.

The V and J genes are TRBV28 and TRBJ1-3, with TRBD1 identical over 9 bases. The junction had 0 bases not matched to a gene; V was cut back by 6 bases and J by 0 bases. Germline CDR1 is MDHEN and CDR2 is SYDVKM. The length of the CDR3 is 14 residues. The CDR3 sequence is CASRTGGSGNTIYF. The CDR3 region has the DNA TGTGCCAGCAGGACAGGGGGCTCTGGAAACACCATATATTTT.

The chain uses TRBV24-1 and TRBJ1-2; D possibly corresponds to TRBD1 (6 bases). V was trimmed by 7 bases and J by 2 bases, leaving 10 bases between them. Germline-derived CDR1 and CDR2 are KGHDR and SFDVKD. The CDR3 sequence is 13 residues long. Written as DNA, the CDR3 is TGTGCCACCAGCACAACAGGGAACTATGGCTACACCTTC. This translates into CATSTTGNYGYTF.

The V and J genes are TRBV7-7 and TRBJ2-7; TRBD2 is a possible D gene (6 bases). V was pared by 5 bases and J by 6 bases, with 17 bases between. Germline assignment: CDR1 SSHAT and CDR2 FNYEAQ (reference sequence). The length of the CDR3 is 14 residues. CDR3 region: CASSPSSSSGEQYF. CDR3 bases: TGTGCCAGCAGCCCTTCCAGCAGTAGCGGCGAGCAGTACTTC.

The rearrangement uses TRBV19 and TRBJ2-3, with TRBD1 matching 9 bases. The CDR3 runs 14 residues. The V gene's germline CDR1 is LNHDA and CDR2 SQIVND (reference sequence). The V gene end was trimmed by 6 bases and the J gene end by 2 bases; junction bases not matched to a gene: 3. The CDR3 reads CASSRDRVTDTQYF. In DNA, the CDR3 is TGTGCCAGTAGCCGGGACAGGGTCACAGATACGCAGTATTTT.

The chain recombines TRBV9 with TRBJ2-3, with no clear D. Germline V CDR1 and CDR2: SGDLS, YYNGEE. This CDR3 comprises 14 residues. The V end was cut by 0 bases, the J end by 3 bases, with 8 bases between. The CDR3 DNA is TGTGCCAGCAGCGTAGGGCTTGGGACAGATACGCAGTATTTT. Amino acids: CASSVGLGTDTQYF.

This chain links TRBV18 with TRBJ2-1; weak D call: TRBD2 (6 bases). This CDR3 contains 17 residues. Trimming left V 3 bases short and J 0 bases short, with 15 bases between. CDR1 and CDR2 (germline): KGHSH, LQKENI. CDR3 in amino acids: CASSPRDSVNSYNEQFF. The CDR3 nucleotides read TGTGCCAGCTCACCCCGGGACTCCGTAAACTCCTACAATGAGCAGTTCTTC. Full variable domain (missing parts from reference TRBV18 and TRBJ2-1): NAGVMQNPRHLVRRRGQEARLRCSPMKGHSHVYWYRQLPEEGLKFMVYLQKENIIDESGMPKERFSAEFPKEGPSILRIQQVVRGDSAAYFCASSPRDSVNSYNEQFFGPGTRLTVL.

The chain uses TRBV11-3 and TRBJ2-5, with D tentatively TRBD2 (5 bases). Germline V gene lookup returns CDR1 SGHNT and CDR2 YENEEA. V lost 1 base and J lost 1, with 10 bases in between. CDR3 length: 15 amino acids. CDR3 loop: CASSLGFGVQETQYF. DNA for the CDR3: TGTGCCAGCAGCTTAGGGTTCGGGGTCCAAGAGACCCAGTACTTC.

This sequence joins TRBV9 and TRBJ2-3; TRBD2 aligns across 13 bases. V dropped 2 bases and J dropped 2; count of bases not matched to a gene: 8. CDR1 SGDLS and CDR2 YYNGEE come from the germline V gene. The CDR3 has 18 residues. CDR3 in DNA: TGTGCCAGCAGCGTTTTACCGGGACTAGCGGGGTCCACAGATACGCAGTATTTT. This gives the protein CASSVLPGLAGSTDTQYF.

The rearrangement links TRBV28 to TRBJ2-2; 12 nucleotides align to TRBD2. CDR1 and CDR2 from the germline V gene are MDHEN and SYDVKM. The CDR3 runs to 16 residues. The V gene end was trimmed by 10 bases and the J gene end by 7 bases; junction bases not matched to a gene: 13. The CDR3 bases are TGTGCCATCCAGACTAGCGGGAGTAGAAGGATCGGGGAGCTGTTTTTT. It is translated as CAIQTSGSRRIGELFF.

This clone is medium-sized in the sample. J is TRBJ2-7 and V is TRBV4-1; TRBD1 matches at 10 bases. Germline V CDR1 and CDR2: MGHRA, YSYEKL. V lost 1 base, J lost 5 bases, and 14 bases stayed unmatched. CDR3 length: 18 amino acids. This chain's CDR3 is CASSQAGDRGGKYHEQYF. Written as DNA, the CDR3 is TGCGCCAGCAGCCAAGCCGGGGACAGGGGTGGGAAGTACCACGAGCAGTACTTC.

This rearrangement joins TRBV9 to TRBJ2-3; 10 nucleotides line up with TRBD2. This CDR3 contains 16 residues. Looked up from germline, CDR1 is SGDLS and CDR2 is YYNGEE. The ends lost 1 base at V and 0 bases at J; junction bases unmatched: 2. For the CDR3, the DNA is TGTGCCAGCAGCGTATTAGCGGGAGGTAGCACAGATACGCAGTATTTT. Protein sequence: CASSVLAGGSTDTQYF.

This chain links TRBV3-1 (or the pseudogene TRBV3-2) with TRBJ1-3; D is undetermined. The ends were cut back, 0 bases at V and 0 bases at J, with 12 bases in the middle. The CDR3 contains 17 residues. Per germline, CDR1 LGHDT and CDR2 YNNKEL (reference sequence). CDR3 coding DNA: TGTGCCAGCAGCCAAGATCTTATCGGGAGCTCTGGAAACACCATATATTTT. It specifies CASSQDLIGSSGNTIYF.

This chain connects TRBV11-2 to TRBJ2-1; 12 nucleotides agree with TRBD2. V was pared by 2 bases and J by 8 bases, with 7 bases of the junction left unmatched. From germline, CDR1 is SGHAT and CDR2 FQNNGV. This CDR3 is built from 16 residues. The CDR3 coding sequence is TGTGCCAGCAGCTTACTGTTAGGACTAGCGGGACATGAGCAGTTCTTC. This sequence encodes CASSLLLGLAGHEQFF.

The chain is built from TRBV4-2 and TRBJ1-6, with a possible D match to TRBD1 (6 bases). Germline V gene lookup returns CDR1 LGHNA and CDR2 YNFKEQ. The V end lost 4 bases, the J end lost 7 bases, and 14 bases lay between the germline ends. The CDR3 totals 15 residues. The CDR3 is CASSPSTGGNSPLHF. CDR3 DNA: TGTGCCAGCAGCCCCTCGACAGGTGGGAATTCACCCCTCCACTTT.

The chain links TRBV28 to TRBJ2-2; 9 nucleotides agree with TRBD1. After removal of 4 bases from V and 4 bases from J, the junction contained 10 bases not matched to a gene. The CDR3 covers 17 residues. Per germline, CDR1 MDHEN and CDR2 SYDVKM. The CDR3 loop is CASSYLWTGVTTGELFF. CDR3 bases: TGTGCCAGCAGTTACCTTTGGACAGGGGTTACCACCGGGGAGCTGTTTTTT.

This CDR3 reads CASSTGGYEQYF. CDR3 DNA sequence: TGTGCCAGTAGTACCGGGGGATACGAGCAGTACTTC. The rearrangement uses TRBV19 and TRBJ2-7; perhaps TRBD2 as D (6 bases). Germline loops: CDR1 LNHDA, CDR2 SQIVND (reference sequence). CDR3 length: 12 residues. The germline V and J ends were trimmed by 4 bases and 4 bases, with 8 bases remaining between them.

This sequence joins TRBV5-1 and TRBJ1-4; D is unresolved. Germline CDR1 is SGHRS and CDR2 is YFSETQ. V was trimmed by 4 bases and J by 0 bases, leaving 13 bases between them. The CDR3 consists of 16 residues. CDR3 DNA: TGCGCCAGCAGCCGAGGAGGGTCTGCAACTAATGAAAAACTGTTTTTT. Its protein is CASSRGGSATNEKLFF. Using reference TRBV5-1 and TRBJ1-4 for the parts outside the CDR3, the full variable domain is KAGVTQTPRYLIKTRGQQVTLSCSPISGHRSVSWYQQTPGQGLQFLFEYFSETQRNKGNFPGRFSGRQFSNSRSEMNVSTLELGDSALYLCASSRGGSATNEKLFFGSGTQLSVL.